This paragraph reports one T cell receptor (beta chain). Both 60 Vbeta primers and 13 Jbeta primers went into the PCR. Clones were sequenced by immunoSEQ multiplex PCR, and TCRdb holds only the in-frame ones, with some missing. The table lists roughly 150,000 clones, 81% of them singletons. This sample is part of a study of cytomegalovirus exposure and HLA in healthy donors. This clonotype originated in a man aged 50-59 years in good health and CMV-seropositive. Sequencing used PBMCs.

CDR3 region: CASSGTARGTQYF. As DNA, the CDR3 is TGTGCCAGCAGCGGGACAGCCCGGGGGACCCAGTACTTC. The chain has TRBV6-5 and TRBJ2-5, with 7 bases lining up with TRBD1. The ends lost 6 bases at V and 7 bases at J; junction bases unmatched: 8. The length of the CDR3 is 13 residues. Per the germline V gene, CDR1 is MNHEY and CDR2 is SVGAGI.